The clone carrying this TCR beta chain was seen repeatedly, ten times or more. The time point: after trial treatment. The treatment: LDRT plus nivolumab, ipilimumab, low-dose cyclophosphamide and aspirin (RACIN trial). Germline lookup yields CDR1 SGHTA and CDR2 FQGNSA. CDR3 length: 15 residues. Between the trimmed V and J ends, which lost 6 bases and 2 bases, there was a span of 16 bases. The record originates from a study of low-dose radiotherapy and immunotherapy resistance in tumors. In the study overall: With cycle 1 day 1 as the start, patients took oral aspirin 300 mg daily for four cycles.

Gene-specific TRAV and TRBV primers were used for first-strand cDNA, covering alpha and beta chains. TCR amplification ran approximately 20 PCR cycles using constant-region and V-primer adapter primers. TCRdb re-called the reads through MiXCR, storing one row per CDR3 protein. The table includes around 84,000 distinct CDR3 sequences, 15% to 20% detected once. The origin of this receptor is a male donor with prostate cancer. The chain recombines TRBV7-2 with TRBJ1-2, with a weak D call TRBD1 (5 bases). The sample was PBMCs, taken after low-dose radiotherapy plus immunotherapy. The CDR3 region has the DNA TGTGCCAGCAGTACCTTTTCGGGGGGGAACTATGGCTACACCTTC. This translates into CASSTFSGGNYGYTF.